This T cell receptor beta chain comes out of a study of T cell responses to AZD1222 COVID-19 vaccine. In its sample, this clone was seen once. What it binds is not known. The study, taken as a whole, reports: Two AZD1222 doses significantly raised spike-specific TCR breadth and depth over controls.

The method was immunoSEQ multiplex PCR; TCRdb's version includes in-frame clones alone and lacks a portion of them. The sample has about 130,000 clones, over 85% seen once. CDR1 LGHNA and CDR2 YSLEER come from the germline V gene. V lost 4 bases, J lost 8 bases, and 14 bases lay in between. This CDR3 has 13 amino acids. The chain has TRBV4-3 and TRBJ1-1; unclear D gene. This TCR was recovered from an adult who received the AZD1222 COVID-19 vaccine. The sample was peripheral blood, taken 28 days after the second AZD1222 dose. Here the CDR3 DNA reads TGCGCCAGCAGCCCTTCATCATCCCAAGAAGCTTTCTTT. It specifies CASSPSSSQEAFF.